A few counts support the clone carrying this T cell receptor beta chain. Its antigen is as yet unknown. The data are from a study of beta chain features in type 1 diabetes. On the study more broadly: Examination spanned 100 million to 120 million sorted cells from all samples. General study points: The VDJ junctions of type 1 diabetes patients carried fewer insertions and more deletions. Researchers reported that naive, central memory and Treg TCRB repertoires appeared more similar in patients than in healthy donors.

CDR3 length: 16 residues. Germline assignment: CDR1 MNHEY and CDR2 SMNVEV (reference sequence). Trimming at V came to 5 bases and at J to 0 bases, leaving 7 bases not matched to a gene. cDNA synthesis used the whole RNA isolate, giving expressed TCRB sequences. Data came from immunoSEQ multiplex PCR; TCRdb stores just in-frame clones and leaves some out. The sample contains roughly 500,000 clones, about 10% of which appear only once. The specimen sequenced was naive CD4+ T cells from blood. This TCR was sampled from a woman in her late teens or twenties in good health. The chain links TRBV27 to TRBJ1-3, with 7 bases lining up with TRBD1. The CDR3 is CASSTTGTSSGNTIYF. The CDR3 DNA sequence: TGTGCCAGCAGTACGACAGGGACGAGCTCTGGAAACACCATATATTTT.